This T cell receptor beta chain was observed in a study of tumor-infiltrating lymphocytes in oesophageal squamous cell carcinoma (dated by TCRdb to 2016 to 2017). This clonotype is identified as medium-sized (0.01 to 0.1%). The antigen this receptor binds is unknown. Base qualities are not recorded, but no much larger clone differs from it by a single base. Libraries were prepared through PCR. Reads for this sample came from an Illumina HiSeq 2000. TCRdb reanalyzed the raw reads on its own, using fastp at Q25 for trimming and MiXCR for clone calling, and kept in-frame beta chains. CDR3 protein duplicates are merged, each entry listing the most common genes and DNA. The sample records over 10,000 distinct CDR3 sequences, around 56% of which are singletons. The top ten hold approximately 32% of the sample. Its CDR3 holds 18 amino acids, cysteine through phenylalanine. Only CDR3 DNA remains: 54 bases, in frame from the first base. Unmatched junction bases come to 13, with V trimmed by 2 bases and J by 4 bases. Per the germline V gene, SGHRS is the CDR1 and YFSETQ is the CDR2.

Source material: esophageal tumor tissue. This chain is built from TRBV5-1 and TRBJ2-5; 11 junctional bases match TRBD2. The TCR sequence derives from a female donor with esophageal squamous cell carcinoma. CDR3 protein: CASSFLAVTSGTTETQYF. Read as DNA, the sequence is TGCGCCAGCAGCTTTTTAGCCGTGACTAGCGGGACTACAGAGACCCAGTACTTC.